This TCR beta chain came from a study of shared clonotypes between healthy human individuals (dated by TCRdb to 2020 to 2021). Background on the whole study: Three men and a couple of women, aged 18 to 49 years, made up the cohort. For each donor, CD4 naive and CD4 memory were each given three plates, CD8 naive was given two plates, and CD8 memory was given one plate. To estimate repertoire size and how much clonotypes are shared between individuals, the study performed deep sequencing of blood TCR repertoires from a few healthy adults. Different laboratories and diverse techniques were used to prepare libraries and sequence TCR repertoires, to increase sequencing depth and limit assay-specific biases. Per donor, leukapheresis produced somewhere between about 0.8 and 9.5 billion PBMCs.

Using the deep immunoSEQ assay, multiplex PCR amplified TCR CDR3 regions from genomic DNA. Genomic DNA extracted from each cell subset was distributed evenly over all wells of several immunoSEQ 96-well plates, and each plate served as one replicate. For sorted subsets, about 200 ng genomic DNA, equal to about 30,000 T cell genomes, was loaded into each replicate PCR. Purified libraries were quantified with a Qubit 3.0 fluorometer, sized on a Bioanalyzer 2100, and re-quantified with the KAPA Library Quantification kit. Every immunoSEQ 96-well plate was sequenced on a dedicated single-read 150-cycle Illumina NextSeq 550 flow cell. In the original analysis: Because the immunoSEQ output held only junctional sequences and lacked quality scores, the filtering could not match the filtering applied to full-length reads. To assign V/J genes and CDR3, sequences were annotated against IMGT germline references using PyIR, a Python wrapper for IgBLAST v1.9. Reads were removed for weak V/J assignments (E-value above 1e-6), missing CDR3, stop codons, out-of-frame junctions, or ambiguous translated residues. V3J clonotypes were defined as sequences sharing the same inferred V gene, J gene, and CDR3 amino acid sequence. To compute the percentage overlap between repertoires, the number of shared unique clonotypes was divided by the size of the smaller repertoire. Richness of each repertoire was evaluated using RTK rarefaction, the Chao1 estimator, and Recon v2.1 estimates of unobserved clonotypes. OLGA was used to compute generation probabilities for all TCRbeta clonotypes that the gDNA method yielded from a few donors. What TCRdb holds here is the immuneACCESS table cut down to in-frame rearrangements. Part of the clones is not present; checked against another copy, under half of the missing clones reflect an unresolved V gene, and the others are unexplained. V, J and clone size derive from that table, while D and trimming were established from the DNA sequence. The sample yields roughly 2.2 million clones; 80% to 95% were counted once. The top ten constitute 0.39% of the sample.

A note on this clone: There is no known antigen for this receptor. No clone much larger than this one lies a single base away; base qualities are absent.

The junction shows trimming of 2 bases on V and 5 bases on J, plus 7 bases between the germline ends. The CDR3, cysteine through phenylalanine, is 12 amino acids long. The CDR3 DNA has 36 bases and is translated from base 1. CDR1 and CDR2 are drawn from the germline V gene: SGHTA, FQGNSA. Summary of the overall study and its limitations: Clonotypes shared by all four sorted-subset donors showed higher generation probabilities than non-shared clonotypes. Incomplete sequencing was indicated by rarefaction of sorted-subset datasets, despite the large sequencing depth. Sampling was restricted to blood, and TCR repertoires in tissues likely differ from the TCR repertoires found in blood. Across several donors, approximately 4.6% of naive CD4, around 3.3% of naive CD8, under 2.5% of memory CD4, and 0.4% of memory CD8 clonotypes were shared. The genetic and exposure-history diversity represented was limited by the small number of donors. Naive subsets generally had larger estimated clonotype richness than memory subsets. Pairwise subsampling indicated that sequencing depth was expected to affect the degree of clonotype sharing among donors.

The donors were healthy, HIV-negative adults with no recently reported acute infections or vaccinations. All donors were Caucasian adults living in Nashville, Tennessee, USA. CD4+ T cells were enriched by magnetic negative selection; naive cells were then positively selected on CD45RA, and the negative fraction formed the memory subset. After blood collection by leukapheresis, PBMCs were isolated using Ficoll-Histopaque density gradient centrifugation and then cryopreserved in the vapor phase of liquid nitrogen. Analytical flow cytometry was used to check the purity and quantity of each magnetically sorted T cell population. Genomic DNA was isolated from each sorted fraction and quantified by UV absorbance on a Nanodrop 2000c.

Sequenced: naive CD4+ T cells from PBMCs. Per the publication, the cell subset or site label means: CD45RA+ positively selected. The source is a man aged 18 to 29 in good health. Some clones in this sample may be carry-over from other donors' samples. This sequence uses TRBV7-2 and TRBJ2-7, with the D call tentatively TRBD1 or TRBD2, each fitting 5 bases. The bases read TGTGCCAGCAGCTTACGGGACCACGAGCAGTACTTC. This encodes CASSLRDHEQYF. With all but the CDR3 taken from the reference TRBV7-2 and TRBJ2-7 genes, the full variable domain is: GAGVSQSPSNKVTEKGKDVELRCDPISGHTALYWYRQSLGQGLEFLIYFQGNSAPDKSGLPSDRFSAERTGGSVSTLTIQRTQQEDSAVYLCASSLRDHEQYFGPGTRLTVT.